Shown below are 23 T cell receptor beta chains from a single sample sequenced in a study of blood T cell repertoires in COVID-19. Libraries were prepared by immunoSEQ multiplex PCR; TCRdb keeps only in-frame clonotypes and omits some of them. The repertoire has some 190,000 clones, almost 90% of them found once; the top ten carry 1.5%. Sequencing was carried out using peripheral blood. Receptor source: a man aged 18 to 30 with active or convalescent COVID-19.

The table lists this clone with many counts. This sequence joins TRBV28 and TRBJ1-4; no clear D. V lost 3 bases to trimming and J lost 6 bases, with 17 bases between them. Germline V lookup: CDR1 MDHEN, CDR2 SYDVKM. The CDR3 is 16 residues long. DNA of the CDR3: TGTGCCAGCAGTTTTACCCCCGGAGTACCAGATGAAAAACTGTTTTTT. Translated, it gives CASSFTPGVPDEKLFF.

The chain carries TRBV27 and TRBJ1-6; 9 positions match TRBD1. The CDR3 covers 15 residues. Losses at the gene ends were 2 bases for V and 7 bases for J; bases not matched to a gene: 3. The germline V gene encodes CDR1 MNHEY and CDR2 SMNVEV (reference sequence). This CDR3 is CASSLLGTGNSPLHF. For the CDR3, the DNA is TGTGCCAGCAGTTTACTCGGGACAGGGAATTCACCCCTCCACTTT.

On this clone: The junction and the germline gene differ at one end; a read error may be behind it. The chain is built from TRBV7-9 and TRBJ2-5; 10 bases match TRBD1. The CDR3 is 13 residues long. Germline CDR1 and CDR2: SEHNR and FQNEAQ (reference sequence). The CDR3 here is CASSSIETGGPNF. The CDR3 DNA is TGTGCCAGCAGCTCCATTGAGACAGGGGGCCCTAACTTC. Based on the CDR3 plus reference TRBV7-9 and TRBJ2-5, the full variable domain is DTGVSQNPRHKITKRGQNVTFRCDPISEHNRLYWYRQTLGQGPEFLTYFQNEAQLEKSRLLSDRFSAERPKGSFSTLEIQRTEQGDSAMYLCASSSIETGGPNFGPGTRLLVL.

The V gene is TRBV7-3, the J gene TRBJ2-3, with D uncertain. Per germline, CDR1 SGHTA and CDR2 FQGTGA. With 4 bases removed from V and 2 bases from J, the gap between germline ends came to 4 bases. CDR3 size: 12 residues. The CDR3 DNA is TGTGCCAGCAGCTCAAACACAGATACGCAGTATTTT. Protein product: CASSSNTDTQYF.

The chain carries TRBV5-1 and TRBJ2-7; D remains ambiguous. V lost 3 bases and J lost 2, with 21 bases in between. The CDR3 is 17 amino acids. Germline CDR1 reads SGHRS; CDR2 reads YFSETQ. DNA of the CDR3: TGCGCCAGCAGCTCCTTAGCACGAAAAGACGTCGCCTACGAGCAGTACTTC. Translated, it gives CASSSLARKDVAYEQYF. The full variable domain, completed using reference TRBV5-1 and TRBJ2-7, is KAGVTQTPRYLIKTRGQQVTLSCSPISGHRSVSWYQQTPGQGLQFLFEYFSETQRNKGNFPGRFSGRQFSNSRSEMNVSTLELGDSALYLCASSSLARKDVAYEQYFGPGTRLTVT.

This clone occurred once. This chain joins TRBV6-6 and TRBJ2-7, with 9 positions matching TRBD2. The CDR3 totals 16 residues. J lost 5 bases, V lost 6 bases, and 14 bases had no gene match. The germline V gene has CDR1 MNHNY and CDR2 SVGAGI (reference sequence). CDR3 bases: TGTGCCAGCAGGGACGATGCGAGCGGGAGGCCCCACGAGCAGTACTTC. It encodes CASRDDASGRPHEQYF.

This clone was picked up one time. The CDR3 bases are TGTGCCAGCAGTACCTTAGCCTACGAGCAGTACTTC. Its translation: CASSTLAYEQYF. This chain connects TRBV6-5 to TRBJ2-7; D is undetermined. The V and J ends lost 5 bases and 2 bases respectively, with 7 bases between them. This CDR3 region has 12 residues. Germline loops: CDR1 MNHEY, CDR2 SVGAGI.

V gene TRBV6-4 combines with J gene TRBJ1-2; 8 bases align to TRBD1. This CDR3 has 12 residues. Per germline, CDR1 MRHNA and CDR2 SNTAGT. V lost 6 bases and J lost 5; bases outside the gene matches: 2. The CDR3 protein is CASSDRGYGYTF. As DNA, the CDR3 is TGTGCCAGCAGCGACAGGGGTTATGGCTACACCTTC.

The chain carries TRBV19 and TRBJ2-5; D not certain. Trimming shortened V by 4 bases and J by 0 bases, and 6 bases separated the two germline ends. Germline V gives CDR1 LNHDA, CDR2 SQIVND (reference sequence). The CDR3 is made up of 13 amino acids. The CDR3 loop reads CASSNQYQETQYF. The CDR3 DNA follows: TGTGCCAGTAGTAACCAGTACCAAGAGACCCAGTACTTC.

J is TRBJ1-5 and V is TRBV28, with 10 nucleotides matching TRBD1. Per germline, CDR1 MDHEN and CDR2 SYDVKM. The V gene end was trimmed by 9 bases and the J gene end by 7 bases; junction bases not matched to a gene: 12. The CDR3 loop spans 15 amino acids. CDR3 protein: CASSDPGQGRQPQHF. In DNA form, the CDR3 reads TGTGCCAGTTCCGACCCGGGACAGGGGAGACAGCCCCAGCATTTT.

V gene TRBV19 combines with J gene TRBJ1-1; D call uncertain. The CDR3 has 14 amino acids. Germline lookup yields CDR1 LNHDA and CDR2 SQIVND (reference sequence). V shed 5 bases and J shed 3 bases, with 13 bases lying between them. CDR3 protein: CASSGGKLYTEAFF. CDR3 sequence (DNA): TGTGCCAGTAGTGGAGGGAAATTATACACTGAAGCTTTCTTT.

The chain carries TRBV3-1 (or the pseudogene TRBV3-2) and TRBJ2-1; a possible D gene is TRBD2 (6 bases). V gave up 0 bases and J gave up 12 bases, with 12 bases separating them. Per the germline V gene, CDR1 is LGHDT and CDR2 is YNNKEL (reference sequence). The CDR3 extends over 13 amino acids. The DNA of the CDR3 is TGTGCCAGCAGCCAAGATATCCGGGGAGGGCAGTTCTTC. Protein sequence: CASSQDIRGGQFF.

This clone has only a few counts. The chain uses TRBV6-5 and TRBJ2-7, with 12 bases fitting TRBD2. Germline CDR1 MNHEY, CDR2 SVGAGI. V shed 8 bases, J shed 4 bases, and the junction held 6 bases outside the gene matches. This CDR3 is built from 14 residues. The CDR3 DNA is TGTGCCAGCTGTAGACTAGCGGGAGTGTACGAGCAGTACTTC. It encodes CASCRLAGVYEQYF.

The chain combines TRBV28 with TRBJ2-5, with TRBD1 as a possible D gene (6 bases). The CDR3 sequence is 12 residues long. Germline-derived CDR1 and CDR2 are MDHEN and SYDVKM. Deletions cut 10 bases from V and 1 base from J, with 10 bases between. In nucleotides, the CDR3 is TGTGCCACGACAGGCTCCCAAGAGACCCAGTACTTC. It specifies CATTGSQETQYF.

The J gene is TRBJ2-2, the V gene TRBV25-1, with TRBD2 identical over 8 bases. Trimming at V came to 7 bases and at J to 6 bases, leaving 10 bases not matched to a gene. Germline V gene data show CDR1 as MGHDK and CDR2 as SYGVNS. The length of the CDR3 is 15 residues. The CDR3: CASTPPGLEAGELFF. CDR3 coding DNA: TGTGCCAGCACCCCCCCGGGACTAGAGGCCGGGGAGCTGTTTTTT.

The rearrangement joins TRBV6-2 or TRBV6-3 to TRBJ2-5; 8 bases line up with TRBD1. The V gene's germline CDR1 is MNHEY and CDR2 SVGEGT. CDR3 size: 16 residues. V was clipped by 6 bases and J by 1 base; unmatched bases: 10. As DNA, the CDR3 is TGTGCCAGCAGCCCCAACCCCGGGACAGGCCAAGAGACCCAGTACTTC. Translating gives CASSPNPGTGQETQYF.

The V and J genes are TRBV11-3 and TRBJ2-1, with TRBD1 matching over 7 bases. The CDR3 loop spans 13 amino acids. The germline V gene encodes CDR1 SGHNT and CDR2 YENEEA. V dropped 4 bases and J dropped 7; count of bases not matched to a gene: 4. CDR3 amino acids: CASSSETGNEQFF. In DNA form, the CDR3 reads TGTGCCAGCAGCTCTGAGACAGGGAATGAGCAGTTCTTC.

The rearrangement joins TRBV28 to TRBJ2-4, with a weak D call TRBD1 (6 bases). Trimming pared 5 bases from V and 7 bases from J, leaving 24 bases between. Germline V lookup: CDR1 MDHEN, CDR2 SYDVKM. This CDR3 contains 17 residues. Written as DNA, the CDR3 is TGTGCCAGCAGTCCGCCCCCAGGGGCGCCGTGGGATAACATTCAGTACTTC. Amino acid sequence: CASSPPPGAPWDNIQYF.

The J gene is TRBJ1-1, the V gene TRBV11-2; D gene unclear. Trimming cost V 5 bases and J 1 base, with 14 bases left between them. CDR1 SGHAT and CDR2 FQNNGV come from the germline V gene. The CDR3 covers 15 residues. The CDR3, as DNA: TGTGCCAGCAGCGGCGTCCGGGAGGGGAACACTGAAGCTTTCTTT. As protein: CASSGVREGNTEAFF.

The V call is TRBV6-2 or TRBV6-3, the J call TRBJ1-5, with a possible D match to TRBD1 (5 bases). V lost 0 bases to trimming and J lost 7 bases, with 10 bases between them. Germline loops: CDR1 MNHEY, CDR2 SVGEGT. The CDR3 contains 14 residues. The CDR3 loop reads CASSYSGGSQPQHF. CDR3 nucleotides: TGTGCCAGCAGTTACTCCGGGGGTTCACAGCCCCAGCATTTT.

The V and J genes are TRBV4-2 and TRBJ2-1; a weak D match, TRBD2 (5 bases). Trimming cost V 1 base and J 7 bases, with 11 bases left between them. Germline V gene lookup returns CDR1 LGHNA and CDR2 YNFKEQ. CDR3 size: 14 residues. The CDR3, as DNA: TGTGCCAGCAGCCAAGGTAGGACTCTTAATGAGCAGTTCTTC. Translated: CASSQGRTLNEQFF.

The chain uses TRBV5-4 and TRBJ1-2; 8 nucleotides line up with TRBD1. The CDR3 extends over 13 amino acids. CDR1 is SGHNT, CDR2 YYREEE, per germline (reference sequence). Trimming at V came to 4 bases and at J to 4 bases, leaving 3 bases not matched to a gene. CDR3 DNA sequence: TGTGCCAGCAGCAGGGACAGGACCTATGGCTACACCTTC. Translated, it gives CASSRDRTYGYTF.

This chain links TRBV6-5 with TRBJ1-6; perhaps TRBD1 as D (6 bases). From germline, CDR1 is MNHEY and CDR2 SVGAGI. The CDR3 is made up of 14 amino acids. Trimming pared 7 bases from V and 7 bases from J, leaving 14 bases between. CDR3 amino acids: CASKDSQENSPLHF. The CDR3, as DNA: TGTGCCAGCAAGGACAGCCAAGAGAATTCACCCCTCCACTTT.